Listed here are 32 T cell receptor beta chains from one sample, sequenced in a study of healthy donors' naive CD4 and CD8 T cells. Starting from 500 ng of total RNA, TCR libraries were made with linear amplification. TCRdb analysed the reads with MiXCR anew, one entry per CDR3 protein. The data show roughly 200,000 distinct CDR3 sequences, about four fifths seen once. Sequencing was performed on naive CD4+ and CD8+ T cells sorted from blood, pooled from several donors. These receptor sequences come from a pool of human donors in good health; the sample pools cells from several healthy donors.

The chain recombines TRBV29-1 with TRBJ2-1; D is perhaps TRBD2 (5 bases). Trimming stripped 3 bases from V and 10 bases from J, with 19 bases between. The V gene's germline CDR1 is SQVTM and CDR2 ANQGSEA. The CDR3 has 14 residues. CDR3 nucleotides: TGCAGCGTTGAGGGGAGTGGGAACCCCATCGAGCAGTTCTTC. This sequence encodes CSVEGSGNPIEQFF.

This clonotype came up a few times. The chain's CDR3 is CASGAEQGAGEKLFF. The DNA for the CDR3 is TGTGCCAGCGGTGCTGAACAGGGGGCAGGTGAAAAACTGTTTTTT. The J gene is TRBJ1-4, the V gene TRBV5-6, with TRBD1 matching 9 bases. The V segment lost 7 bases and the J segment 7 bases; nucleotides outside the gene matches: 11. This CDR3 is 15 amino acids long. Germline lookup yields CDR1 SGHDT and CDR2 YYEEEE.

The chain recombines TRBV29-1 with TRBJ2-5; D is perhaps TRBD1 or TRBD2 (5 bases each). From germline, CDR1 is SQVTM and CDR2 ANQGSEA. This CDR3 has 12 residues. The V end was cut by 4 bases, the J end by 7 bases, with 13 bases between. CDR3 sequence: CSVVGRGGTQYF. The CDR3 nucleotides read TGCAGCGTTGTGGGACGCGGAGGGACCCAGTACTTC.

The chain is built from TRBV6-5 and TRBJ2-1; D unclear. The CDR3 contains 13 residues. With 5 bases removed from V and 8 bases from J, the gap between germline ends came to 13 bases. Looked up from germline, CDR1 is MNHEY and CDR2 is SVGAGI. This CDR3 is CASSLPSQDEQFF. In nucleotides, the CDR3 is TGTGCCAGCAGTCTCCCCAGTCAGGATGAGCAGTTCTTC.

The V call is TRBV29-1, the J call TRBJ1-1; the match to TRBD1 covers 8 bases. This CDR3 has 13 residues. Germline CDR1 SQVTM, CDR2 ANQGSEA. J lost 0 bases, V lost 4 bases, and 1 base had no gene match. CDR3 nucleotide sequence: TGCAGCGTTGGACAGGGGCTGAACACTGAAGCTTTCTTT. Translation gives CSVGQGLNTEAFF.

CDR3 DNA sequence: TGTGCCAGCAGTCCGACGGGGCCCTCCTACAATGAGCAGTTCTTC. It codes for CASSPTGPSYNEQFF. The chain has TRBV12-3 or TRBV12-4 and TRBJ2-1, with D possibly being TRBD1 or TRBD2 (5 bases each). The CDR3 totals 15 residues. The V and J ends lost 5 bases and 0 bases respectively, with 11 bases between them.

This clonotype was picked up a small number of times. The genes are TRBV29-1 and TRBJ1-1; 7 bases agree with TRBD1. The ends lost 4 bases at V and 3 bases at J; junction bases unmatched: 17. The CDR3 is 17 residues long. CDR1 SQVTM and CDR2 ANQGSEA come from the germline V gene. CDR3 sequence reads: CSVVMRSSRGQHTEAFF. CDR3 sequence (DNA): TGCAGCGTTGTGATGAGGTCGTCCCGGGGACAGCACACTGAAGCTTTCTTT.

This clonotype was observed a few times. The chain links TRBV12-3 or TRBV12-4 to TRBJ1-6, with D unresolved. Trimming cost V 3 bases and J 6 bases, with 9 bases left between them. The CDR3 loop spans 14 amino acids. CDR3 residues: CASSFILTNSPLHF. In nucleotides, the CDR3 is TGTGCCAGCAGTTTCATCCTGACTAATTCACCCCTCCACTTT.

The chain is built from TRBV29-1 and TRBJ1-2; weak D call: TRBD1 (5 bases). V was pared by 3 bases and J by 8 bases, with 19 bases between. Germline-derived CDR1 and CDR2 are SQVTM and ANQGSEA. The CDR3 has 14 amino acids. This chain's CDR3 is CSVEEGARSLGYTF. The CDR3 DNA is TGCAGCGTTGAGGAAGGGGCTCGGTCCTTGGGCTACACCTTC.

This clonotype was observed a few times. The chain combines TRBV6-5 with TRBJ2-1; 8 nucleotides line up with TRBD2. V lost 7 bases and J lost 3; bases outside the gene matches: 2. Germline CDR1 MNHEY, CDR2 SVGAGI. The CDR3 sequence is 13 residues long. In DNA form, the CDR3 reads TGTGCCAGCAAACGGGAGGGCTACAATGAGCAGTTCTTC. It is translated as CASKREGYNEQFF.

This clonotype was seen only once. This chain connects TRBV30 to TRBJ1-2; 8 nucleotides line up with TRBD1. The CDR3 spans 14 residues. CDR1 and CDR2 from the germline V gene are GTSNPN and SVGIG (reference sequence). V lost 3 bases, J lost 7 bases, and 10 bases stayed unmatched. As DNA, the CDR3 is TGTGCCTGGAGACTTGAGGACAGGGTGGGTGGCTACACCTTC. It is translated as CAWRLEDRVGGYTF. Together with reference TRBV30 and TRBJ1-2, the CDR3 gives the full variable domain: SQTIHQWPATLVQPVGSPLSLECTVEGTSNPNLYWYRQAAGRGLQLLFYSVGIGQISSEVPQNLSASRPQDRQFILSSKKLLLSDSGFYLCAWRLEDRVGGYTFGSGTRLTVV.

The V gene is TRBV6-5, the J gene TRBJ2-1, with D perhaps TRBD2 (6 bases). Germline V gene lookup returns CDR1 MNHEY and CDR2 SVGAGI. There are 13 residues in the CDR3. Trimming took 4 bases from V and 6 from J, leaving 10 bases between them. The CDR3 is CASSSPGVNEQFF. CDR3 nucleotides: TGTGCCAGCAGTTCCCCGGGGGTCAATGAGCAGTTCTTC.

V gene TRBV10-3 combines with J gene TRBJ2-7; D perhaps matches TRBD2 (6 bases). CDR3 size: 16 residues. Germline V CDR1 and CDR2: ENHRY, SYGVKD. The V gene lost 2 bases and the J gene lost 0 bases, with 14 bases spanning the gap. This chain's CDR3 is CAISEPPGAPSYEQYF. In DNA, the CDR3 is TGTGCCATCAGTGAGCCACCGGGAGCCCCCTCCTACGAGCAGTACTTC.

This chain connects TRBV11-2 to TRBJ2-3; 8 nucleotides agree with TRBD2. The V segment lost 4 bases and the J segment 4 bases; nucleotides outside the gene matches: 7. CDR3 length: 15 residues. Per germline, CDR1 SGHAT and CDR2 FQNNGV. CDR3 nucleotides: TGTGCCAGCAGCTCGGGACTAGTGGTTTCAGATACGCAGTATTTT. Protein sequence: CASSSGLVVSDTQYF.

The chain combines TRBV5-4 with TRBJ2-1, with a tentative D call TRBD2 (6 bases). Trimming cost V 0 bases and J 7 bases, with 11 bases left between them. The CDR3 extends over 14 amino acids. Per the germline V gene, CDR1 is SGHNT and CDR2 is YYREEE (reference sequence). The CDR3 sequence is CASSLGLGGNEQFF. CDR3 DNA: TGTGCCAGCAGCTTGGGCCTCGGGGGAAATGAGCAGTTCTTC. Looking up the rest from reference TRBV5-4 and TRBJ2-1 gives the full variable domain: ETGVTQSPTHLIKTRGQQVTLRCSSQSGHNTVSWYQQALGQGPQFIFQYYREEENGRGNFPPRFSGLQFPNYSSELNVNALELDDSALYLCASSLGLGGNEQFFGPGTRLTVL.

The chain joins TRBV11-3 to TRBJ1-5; a weak D match, TRBD1 (6 bases). There are 16 residues in the CDR3. CDR1 is SGHNT and CDR2 is YENEEA in the germline V gene. Trimming removed 4 bases from V and 5 bases from J, with 18 bases in between. CDR3 sequence: CASSCSGTKNDQPQHF. The CDR3 region has the DNA TGTGCCAGCAGCTGCTCCGGGACAAAGAATGATCAGCCCCAGCATTTT.

The gene calls are TRBV6-5 and TRBJ1-2; tentatively, D is TRBD1 (6 bases). V lost 0 bases, J lost 4 bases, and 21 bases lay in between. Germline values: CDR1 MNHEY, CDR2 SVGAGI. The CDR3 covers 18 residues. The CDR3 loop is CASSYSSVQGLVGYGYTF. In nucleotides, the CDR3 is TGTGCCAGCAGTTACTCGAGTGTCCAGGGGCTGGTGGGCTATGGCTACACCTTC.

The V and J genes are TRBV11-2 and TRBJ2-7; possible D gene TRBD2, 6 bases. Trimming left V 0 bases short and J 2 bases short, with 8 bases between. Germline CDR1 and CDR2: SGHAT and FQNNGV. The CDR3 has 14 residues. CDR3 loop: CASSLEGGPYEQYF. The CDR3 DNA reads TGTGCCAGCAGCTTAGAGGGAGGTCCCTACGAGCAGTACTTC.

In DNA, the CDR3 is TGCAGCGTTGAAGATGCGCAGGCGATTCGGGAGACCCAGTACTTC. Its protein is CSVEDAQAIRETQYF. The J gene is TRBJ2-5, the V gene TRBV29-1; no definite D call. Trimming stripped 0 bases from V and 5 bases from J, with 16 bases between. This CDR3 has 15 amino acids. The germline CDR1 and CDR2 sequences are SQVTM and ANQGSEA.

The rearrangement joins TRBV19 to TRBJ2-1; D is unclear. CDR1 and CDR2 (germline): LNHDA, SQIVND (reference sequence). This CDR3 is built from 16 residues. The V and J ends lost 7 bases and 2 bases respectively, with 18 bases between them. CDR3 bases: TGTGCCAGTACCCCGGACCAAATTCCCCCCTACAATGAGCAGTTCTTC. This encodes CASTPDQIPPYNEQFF. The whole variable domain, remainder taken from reference TRBV19 and TRBJ2-1, is DGGITQSPKYLFRKEGQNVTLSCEQNLNHDAMYWYRQDPGQGLRLIYYSQIVNDFQKGDIAEGYSVSREKKESFPLTVTSAQKNPTAFYLCASTPDQIPPYNEQFFGPGTRLTVL.

This clonotype has a handful of counts. The V and J genes are TRBV6-1 and TRBJ1-1; a possible D gene is TRBD1 (5 bases). Germline V gives CDR1 MNHNS, CDR2 SASEGT. Trimming left V 7 bases short and J 1 base short, with 16 bases between. The CDR3 is 15 amino acids. CDR3 DNA sequence: TGTGCCAGCACCCTTAGGGAGCAGGGGAACACTGAAGCTTTCTTT. Residues: CASTLREQGNTEAFF.

J is TRBJ2-1 and V is TRBV6-2 or TRBV6-3, with D uncertain. Germline CDR1 MNHEY, CDR2 SVGEGT. This CDR3 contains 11 residues. Trimming shortened V by 2 bases and J by 9 bases, and 5 bases separated the two germline ends. The CDR3 spells CASSYVSEQFF. The CDR3 nucleotides are TGTGCCAGCAGTTACGTGTCTGAGCAGTTCTTC.

Note on this clonotype: Lacking the conserved final phenylalanine or tryptophan, this CDR3 likely reflects a read error. The chain joins TRBV11-2 to TRBJ2-5, with D perhaps being TRBD1 or TRBD2 (5 bases each). Germline V gene lookup returns CDR1 SGHAT and CDR2 FQNNGV. V was clipped by 0 bases and J by 0 bases, with 5 bases between them. CDR3 size: 14 residues. DNA for the CDR3: TGTGCCAGCAGCTTAGAGGGGGACCAAGAGACCCAGTACTCC. It encodes CASSLEGDQETQYS.

The V gene is TRBV5-1, the J gene TRBJ1-1; unclear D gene. The V and J ends lost 4 bases and 5 bases respectively, with 21 bases between them. CDR1 is SGHRS and CDR2 is YFSETQ in the germline V gene. This CDR3 has 16 amino acids. The CDR3 DNA is TGCGCCAGCAGCCCCCACTCGGGGTCGGGGTGGACTGAAGCTTTCTTT. This translates into CASSPHSGSGWTEAFF.

Concerning this clonotype itself: The junction and the germline gene differ at one end; a read error may be behind it. The chain employs TRBV6-1 and TRBJ1-1, with no clear D. Germline CDR1 is MNHNS and CDR2 is SASEGT. This CDR3 contains 14 residues. DNA for the CDR3: TGTGCCAGCAGTGAAGGGAACCAAAACACTGAGGCTTTCTTT. Its protein product is CASSEGNQNTEAFF.

This sequence joins TRBV29-1 and TRBJ1-2; D unresolved. Germline V gene sequence: CDR1 SQVTM, CDR2 ANQGSEA. Trimming left V 4 bases short and J 7 bases short, with 10 bases between. The CDR3 covers 11 residues. CDR3 nucleotide sequence: TGCAGCGTTGGAGGGTCGTTTGGCTACACCTTC. It yields the protein CSVGGSFGYTF.

The CDR3 DNA reads as TGCAGCGTTGAGGAAGCTCGGACGATACAAGAGACCCAGTACTTC. It is translated as CSVEEARTIQETQYF. The V call is TRBV29-1, the J call TRBJ2-5; D remains unclear. The V gene lost 3 bases and the J gene lost 2 bases, with 16 bases spanning the gap. Germline CDR1 is SQVTM and CDR2 is ANQGSEA. The CDR3 contains 15 residues.

The chain employs TRBV6-5 and TRBJ2-1; D uncertain. V was pared by 5 bases and J by 8 bases, with 10 bases between. CDR1 and CDR2 from the germline V gene are MNHEY and SVGAGI. This CDR3 is 12 amino acids long. The CDR3: CASSHRSHEQFF. The CDR3 DNA sequence: TGTGCCAGCAGTCATCGGTCACATGAGCAGTTCTTC.

The chain carries TRBV6-2 or TRBV6-3 and TRBJ2-5; possibly TRBD1 for D (6 bases). Germline V gives CDR1 MNHEY, CDR2 SVGEGT. Trimming removed 6 bases from V and 2 bases from J, with 16 bases in between. This CDR3 spans 15 amino acids. The CDR3 sequence: CASSPYRAGQETQYF. The CDR3 DNA reads TGTGCCAGCAGCCCTTACAGGGCCGGACAAGAGACCCAGTACTTC.

CDR3 loop: CASRGFREAFF. The CDR3 nucleotides read TGTGCCAGCAGGGGATTCCGTGAAGCTTTCTTT. This chain connects TRBV27 to TRBJ1-1; D is ambiguous. With 6 bases removed from V and 7 bases from J, the gap between germline ends came to 9 bases. The CDR3 has 11 residues. Germline loops: CDR1 MNHEY, CDR2 SMNVEV (reference sequence).

The V call is TRBV6-2 or TRBV6-3, the J call TRBJ1-2; perhaps TRBD1 as D (6 bases). From germline, CDR1 is MNHEY and CDR2 SVGEGT. Trimming shortened V by 5 bases and J by 3 bases, and 13 bases separated the two germline ends. This CDR3 has 14 residues. The CDR3 DNA sequence: TGTGCCAGCAGTCCGGACAGCCCTCACTATGGCTACACCTTC. It encodes CASSPDSPHYGYTF.

This clonotype was observed a few times. This chain joins TRBV29-1 and TRBJ2-7, with a tentative D call TRBD1 (6 bases). Trimming left V 7 bases short and J 5 bases short, with 21 bases between. Germline CDR1 reads SQVTM; CDR2 reads ANQGSEA. The CDR3 extends over 14 amino acids. The CDR3 nucleotides are TGCAGCGCCCGCAGCGGACTTCACAGGGACGAGCAGTACTTC. As protein: CSARSGLHRDEQYF.